Listed below are T cell receptor beta chains from one sample, sequenced in a study of cytomegalovirus exposure and HLA in healthy donors. Produced via immunoSEQ multiplex PCR; TCRdb's table is partial and in-frame only. The table records about 220,000 clones, 75% to 90% of them present only once. Source material: PBMCs. These receptors came from a woman aged 30 to 39 in good health and CMV-seropositive. Both conserved end residues are part of each CDR3. The order of the fields is clone size, J gene, D gene, V gene, CDR3 protein, CDR3 DNA. D genes are given only for firm matches. Not every row has a clone size; where given, it reads once, few, many or a size class.

>.|TRBJ2-2|.|TRBV5-1
CASMESNTGELFF
TGCGCCAGCATGGAGTCGAACACCGGGGAGCTGTTTTTT
>.|TRBJ1-1|TRBD1|TRBV7-9
CASSLGAGQGREGAFF
TGTGCCAGCAGCTTAGGGGCCGGACAGGGAAGAGAGGGCGCTTTCTTT
>once|TRBJ1-2|TRBD1|TRBV28
CASSFPSAGTGGYTF
TGTGCCAGCAGCTTCCCTTCCGCTGGGACAGGTGGCTACACCTTC
>.|TRBJ1-2|.|TRBV29-1
CSVGSRGGYTF
TGCAGCGTTGGGAGCAGGGGAGGCTACACCTTC
>.|TRBJ2-1|TRBD1|TRBV25-1
CAATGANEQFF
TGTGCCGCGACAGGGGCCAATGAGCAGTTCTTC
>.|TRBJ2-7|.|TRBV4-1
CASSQDVSYEQYF
TGCGCCAGCAGCCAAGATGTGTCCTACGAGCAGTACTTC
>.|TRBJ1-5|.|TRBV18
CASSLGRNQPQHF
TGTGCCAGCTCACTTGGACGCAATCAGCCCCAGCATTTT
>.|TRBJ2-5|.|TRBV19
CASSPRGYQETQYF
TGTGCCAGTAGTCCCCGAGGGTACCAAGAGACCCAGTACTTC
>.|TRBJ2-1|.|TRBV9
CASSVRVTPSNEQFF
TGTGCCAGCAGCGTCAGGGTCACACCCTCCAATGAGCAGTTCTTC
>.|TRBJ1-5|TRBD1|TRBV4-1
CASSQHRGYNQPQHF
TGCGCCAGCAGCCAGCACAGGGGATACAATCAGCCCCAGCATTTT
>.|TRBJ2-7|.|TRBV14
CASSRALFHEQYF
TGTGCCAGCAGTCGAGCTCTCTTCCACGAGCAGTACTTC
>.|TRBJ2-2|.|TRBV6-5
CASRPYTGELFF
TGTGCCAGCAGACCTTACACCGGGGAGCTGTTTTTT
>.|TRBJ2-1|TRBD2|TRBV5-1
CASSLGLAGMNEQFF
TGCGCCAGCAGCTTGGGGTTAGCGGGAATGAATGAGCAGTTCTTC
>.|TRBJ2-1|TRBD2|TRBV9
CASSPSGTSGYNEQFF
TGTGCCAGCAGCCCGTCCGGGACTAGCGGATACAATGAGCAGTTCTTC
>.|TRBJ2-7|.|TRBV6-5
CASSYPQGYEQYF
TGTGCCAGCAGTTACCCCCAGGGCTACGAGCAGTACTTC
>.|TRBJ2-1|.|TRBV5-1
CASSLAGAGTYNEQFF
TGCGCCAGCAGCTTGGCGGGGGCGGGAACCTACAATGAGCAGTTCTTC
>.|TRBJ2-1|TRBD2|TRBV7-3
CASSLTMAGGPSEQFF
TGTGCCAGCAGCTTAACTATGGCGGGAGGGCCGTCTGAGCAGTTCTTC
>.|TRBJ2-1|.|TRBV27
CASSLKLDGYNEQFF
TGTGCCAGCAGCCTTAAGCTTGACGGGTACAATGAGCAGTTCTTC
>.|TRBJ2-7|TRBD1|TRBV5-1
CASSLQGADYEQYF
TGCGCCAGCAGCTTACAGGGGGCAGATTACGAGCAGTACTTC
>.|TRBJ2-1|TRBD1|TRBV19
CASTPTGQGAYNEQFF
TGTGCCAGTACCCCAACCGGCCAGGGGGCTTACAATGAGCAGTTCTTC
>few|TRBJ1-5|.|TRBV6-5
CASSPTGASNQPQHF
TGTGCCAGCAGTCCCACCGGGGCTAGCAATCAGCCCCAGCATTTT
>once|TRBJ1-1|TRBD1|TRBV11-2
CASSLETGGYREAFF
TGTGCCAGCAGCTTAGAAACAGGGGGCTATCGGGAAGCTTTCTTT
>.|TRBJ2-7|TRBD1|TRBV7-9
CASSPRQGESYEQYF
TGTGCCAGCAGCCCCAGACAGGGCGAGTCCTACGAGCAGTACTTC
>.|TRBJ2-3|TRBD2|TRBV28
CASSWGLAEQAGDTQYF
TGTGCCAGCAGTTGGGGACTAGCGGAGCAAGCGGGAGATACGCAGTATTTT
>.|TRBJ1-1|.|TRBV25-1
CASSVRGLNTEAFF
TGTGCCAGCAGTGTCAGGGGATTAAACACTGAAGCTTTCTTT
>.|TRBJ2-1|.|TRBV19
CASSPSGTYNEQFF
TGTGCCAGTAGCCCGTCAGGGACCTACAATGAGCAGTTCTTC
>once|TRBJ2-3|.|TRBV6-1
CASMGGGLGADTQYF
TGTGCCAGCATGGGGGGGGGCCTAGGGGCAGATACGCAGTATTTT
>.|TRBJ2-1|.|TRBV7-6
CASSLTSAGGLKHEQFF
TGTGCCAGCAGCTTAACTAGTGCCGGGGGACTTAAGCATGAGCAGTTCTTC
>.|TRBJ2-1|TRBD2|TRBV4-1
CASSQEGSLAGYNEQFF
TGCGCCAGCAGCCAAGAAGGTTCCCTAGCGGGTTACAATGAGCAGTTCTTC
>many|TRBJ1-1|TRBD1|TRBV6-5
CASSRQGGDTEAFF
TGTGCCAGCAGCCGACAGGGAGGGGACACTGAAGCTTTCTTT
>.|TRBJ2-2|TRBD2|TRBV4-2
CASSLGLAGNTGELFF
TGTGCCAGCAGCCTTGGACTAGCGGGTAACACCGGGGAGCTGTTTTTT
>.|TRBJ2-7|.|TRBV5-4
CASSLAPGASTYEQYF
TGTGCCAGCAGCTTGGCCCCGGGGGCCAGTACCTACGAGCAGTACTTC
>few|TRBJ2-2|.|TRBV5-1
CASSHNTGELFF
TGCGCCAGCAGCCACAACACCGGGGAGCTGTTTTTT
>.|TRBJ1-5|.|TRBV30
CAWSAGPLSNQPQHF
TGTGCCTGGAGTGCGGGTCCGCTTAGCAATCAGCCCCAGCATTTT
>once|TRBJ2-3|.|TRBV28
CASSAGIGGYF
TGTGCCAGCAGTGCCGGGATTGGTGGGTATTTT
>few|TRBJ1-5|TRBD1|TRBV30
CAWSLGQGNQPQHF
TGTGCCTGGAGTTTGGGACAGGGCAATCAGCCCCAGCATTTT
>.|TRBJ2-5|TRBD2|TRBV18
CASSRTSGSETQYF
TGTGCCAGCTCACGGACTAGCGGGAGTGAGACCCAGTACTTC
>.|TRBJ2-7|.|TRBV29-1
CSVGRDYEQYF
TGCAGCGTTGGGAGGGACTACGAGCAGTACTTC
>.|TRBJ1-2|.|TRBV28
CASSLRRPGSDGYTF
TGTGCCAGCAGTTTACGTCGGCCAGGGTCCGATGGCTACACCTTC
>.|TRBJ1-2|.|TRBV29-1
CSVGAGEQGTF
TGCAGCGTTGGTGCAGGGGAGCAGGGCACCTTC
>.|TRBJ1-5|TRBD1|TRBV30
CAWSALGTGGDQPQHF
TGTGCCTGGAGCGCCCTTGGGACAGGGGGGGATCAGCCCCAGCATTTT
>few|TRBJ2-2|.|TRBV9
CASSVYLTGELFF
TGTGCCAGCAGCGTTTACCTCACCGGGGAGCTGTTTTTT
>.|TRBJ2-7|.|TRBV5-1
CASSPPRDLYEQYF
TGCGCCAGCAGCCCTCCCCGGGATCTCTACGAGCAGTACTTC
>once|TRBJ2-1|TRBD2|TRBV27
CASKGTSGSLGAYNEQFF
TGTGCCAGCAAGGGGACTAGCGGGAGTTTAGGCGCCTACAATGAGCAGTTCTTC
>.|TRBJ1-2|.|TRBV5-4
CASSFFPPTAYGYTF
TGTGCCAGCAGCTTCTTCCCTCCGACAGCATATGGCTACACCTTC
>.|TRBJ1-1|TRBD1|TRBV4-1
CASSQVRTGNTEAFF
TGCGCCAGCAGCCAAGTGAGGACAGGGAACACTGAAGCTTTCTTT
>.|TRBJ1-2|TRBD1|TRBV30
CAWSGVRGFYGYTF
TGTGCCTGGAGTGGTGTCAGGGGGTTCTATGGCTACACCTTC
>.|TRBJ2-1|.|TRBV6-1
CASSETRDEQFF
TGTGCCAGCAGTGAAACGAGGGATGAGCAGTTCTTC
>.|TRBJ2-2|.|TRBV2
CASSEGSANTGELFF
TGTGCCAGCAGTGAGGGCAGTGCGAACACCGGGGAGCTGTTTTTT
>.|TRBJ2-2|.|TRBV6-5
CASSYRPGDTGELFF
TGTGCCAGCAGTTACCGCCCAGGGGACACCGGGGAGCTGTTTTTT
>.|TRBJ2-1|.|TRBV11-3
CASSFRYGSSYNEQFF
TGTGCCAGCAGCTTTCGGTACGGGAGCTCCTACAATGAGCAGTTCTTC
>.|TRBJ1-1|.|TRBV9
CASSVGVTREAFF
TGTGCCAGCAGCGTAGGAGTGACTCGGGAAGCTTTCTTT